A single sample is the source of the 16 T cell receptor beta chains below, sequenced in a study of T cells after yellow fever vaccination. In TCRdb, the 5' RACE reads were re-called with MiXCR into one record per CDR3 protein. The data contain 600,000 to 750,000 distinct CDR3 sequences, roughly an eighth of them singletons. Sequences were derived from PBMCs, sampled on the day of the yellow fever booster vaccination. The source of these receptors is a man aged 25-40 years who received the YFV17D yellow fever vaccine.

This clonotype was recorded a few times. The chain recombines TRBV5-1 with TRBJ2-1, with TRBD2 matching 7 bases. This CDR3 has 17 residues. V was clipped by 0 bases and J by 0 bases; unmatched bases: 6. The germline V gene encodes CDR1 SGHRS and CDR2 YFSETQ. The chain's CDR3 is CASSLGLAEGSYNEQFF. In DNA form, the CDR3 reads TGCGCCAGCAGCTTGGGACTAGCAGAAGGCTCCTACAATGAGCAGTTCTTC.

J is TRBJ2-2 and V is TRBV3-1; 7 nucleotides align to TRBD2. CDR3 size: 15 residues. Germline V gene data show CDR1 as LGHDT and CDR2 as YNNKEL (reference sequence). The V and J ends lost 3 bases and 5 bases, in that order; junction bases with no gene match: 6. The CDR3 protein is CASSQRLAGTGELFF. The CDR3, as DNA: TGTGCCAGCAGCCAGCGACTAGCAGGAACCGGGGAGCTGTTTTTT.

This sequence joins TRBV20-1 and TRBJ2-7; TRBD2 agrees at 7 bases. CDR1 and CDR2 from the germline V gene are DFQATT and SNEGSKA (reference sequence). There are 13 residues in the CDR3. CDR3 residues: CGTLASSGTRQYF. CDR3 nucleotides: TGCGGGACCCTCGCCTCTAGCGGCACAAGGCAGTACTTC.

This clonotype was detected ten times or more. DNA of the CDR3: TGTGCCAGCAGTCTAGCGGAACAAGAGACCCAGTACTTC. It codes for CASSLAEQETQYF. The gene calls are TRBV6-6 and TRBJ2-5; 7 bases match TRBD2. There are 13 residues in the CDR3. Germline CDR1 is MNHNY and CDR2 is SVGAGI (reference sequence). V trimming: 5 bases; J trimming: 2 bases; junction bases outside the gene matches: 2.

This clonotype appeared a few times. This chain uses TRBV5-4 with TRBJ2-3, with 10 positions matching TRBD1. Germline CDR1 is SGHNT and CDR2 is YYREEE (reference sequence). Germline trimming cut 4 bases from V and 2 bases from J; bases unmatched to any gene: 7. The CDR3 contains 16 residues. The CDR3 region has the DNA TGTGCCAGCAGCCTCAGGACAGGGGGTTACACAGATACGCAGTATTTT. Protein product: CASSLRTGGYTDTQYF.

The V call is TRBV10-3, the J call TRBJ1-2; D is possibly TRBD1 (5 bases). The CDR3 is made up of 14 amino acids. Deletions cut 2 bases from V and 4 bases from J, with 11 bases between. Looked up from germline, CDR1 is ENHRY and CDR2 is SYGVKD. This chain's CDR3 is CAISEKGESYGYTF. CDR3 sequence (DNA): TGTGCCATCAGTGAGAAAGGGGAGAGCTATGGCTACACCTTC.

This clonotype was seen many times. The CDR3 DNA reads as TGTGCCAGCTCACCAACCCTGGAAGCGGGAATTTACAATGAGCAGTTCTTC. Translating it yields CASSPTLEAGIYNEQFF. The genes are TRBV18 and TRBJ2-1; TRBD2 matches 7 bases. This CDR3 has 17 residues. Germline trimming cut 2 bases from V and 4 bases from J; bases unmatched to any gene: 11. The germline V gene encodes CDR1 KGHSH and CDR2 LQKENI.

The chain has TRBV19 and TRBJ1-2; 11 bases map to TRBD1. Germline loops: CDR1 LNHDA, CDR2 SQIVND (reference sequence). The CDR3 runs 15 residues. The ends lost 7 bases at V and 4 bases at J; junction bases unmatched: 8. The CDR3 nucleotides are TGTGCCAGTACCTCGGACAGGGGGCGCTCCTATGGCTACACCTTC. It yields the protein CASTSDRGRSYGYTF.

This clonotype was detected a few times. J is TRBJ2-3 and V is TRBV5-1; 9 nucleotides align to TRBD2. V dropped 4 bases and J dropped 2; count of bases not matched to a gene: 8. The CDR3 is 16 amino acids. From germline, CDR1 is SGHRS and CDR2 YFSETQ. The DNA for the CDR3 is TGCGCCAGCAGCGCCCTAGCGGGGCGCTCCACAGATACGCAGTATTTT. This sequence encodes CASSALAGRSTDTQYF.

The rearrangement joins TRBV18 to TRBJ2-7; no clear D gene. Germline-derived CDR1 and CDR2 are KGHSH and LQKENI. The CDR3 contains 13 residues. V was pared by 1 base and J by 7 bases, with 11 bases between. CDR3 coding DNA: TGTGCCAGCTCACCACAACCGGAGAGGGAGCAGTACTTC. Protein: CASSPQPEREQYF.

This chain connects TRBV5-1 to TRBJ1-2; D unresolved. This CDR3 contains 16 residues. V shed 0 bases and J shed 0 bases, with 12 bases lying between them. In germline, CDR1 is SGHRS, CDR2 YFSETQ. CDR3: CASSLEEGSANYGYTF. The CDR3 DNA reads TGCGCCAGCAGCTTGGAAGAGGGCTCGGCTAACTATGGCTACACCTTC.

The CDR3 sequence is CASSPDGTRSYEQYF. CDR3 in DNA: TGTGCCAGCAGCCCTGATGGGACCCGCTCCTACGAGCAGTACTTC. The rearrangement links TRBV7-2 to TRBJ2-7; D tentatively fits TRBD1 or TRBD2 (5 bases each). This CDR3 has 15 residues. Between the trimmed V and J ends, which lost 5 bases and 0 bases, there was a span of 14 bases. CDR1 and CDR2 (germline): SGHTA, FQGNSA.

DNA for the CDR3: TGTGCCAGCAGTGAGAACAGACAAAACATTCAGTACTTC. This translates into CASSENRQNIQYF. This chain uses TRBV2 with TRBJ2-4; D unclear. The CDR3 is 13 residues long. Germline CDR1 reads SNHLY; CDR2 reads FYNNEI. The V end lost 3 bases, the J end lost 5 bases, and 8 bases lay between the germline ends.

This clonotype appeared a few times. V gene TRBV10-3 combines with J gene TRBJ2-3; the match to TRBD2 covers 7 bases. Per the germline V gene, CDR1 is ENHRY and CDR2 is SYGVKD. Losses at the gene ends were 3 bases for V and 5 bases for J; bases not matched to a gene: 17. The CDR3 runs to 18 residues. The DNA for the CDR3 is TGTGCCATCAGTGAATCCCCCGGGGGAGGGAAAGTTAAAGATACGCAGTATTTT. It translates to CAISESPGGGKVKDTQYF.

This clonotype was counted many times. Germline is not matched at one junction end, which may reflect a read error. The CDR3: CASSPSVQGTQYF. The CDR3 nucleotides read TGTGCCAGCAGCCCTAGCGTGCAAGGGACCCAGTACTTC. The V call is TRBV7-2, the J call TRBJ2-5, with TRBD2 as a possible D gene (6 bases). CDR1 is SGHTA, CDR2 FQGNSA, per germline. The CDR3 loop spans 13 amino acids.

The chain joins TRBV28 to TRBJ2-7; a weak D match, TRBD1 (6 bases). Germline loops: CDR1 MDHEN, CDR2 SYDVKM. The CDR3 runs to 15 residues. Trimming pared 2 bases from V and 1 base from J, leaving 12 bases between. The CDR3, as DNA: TGTGCCAGCAGTTTACTAGGACAGATTTCCTACGAGCAGTACTTC. Protein product: CASSLLGQISYEQYF.